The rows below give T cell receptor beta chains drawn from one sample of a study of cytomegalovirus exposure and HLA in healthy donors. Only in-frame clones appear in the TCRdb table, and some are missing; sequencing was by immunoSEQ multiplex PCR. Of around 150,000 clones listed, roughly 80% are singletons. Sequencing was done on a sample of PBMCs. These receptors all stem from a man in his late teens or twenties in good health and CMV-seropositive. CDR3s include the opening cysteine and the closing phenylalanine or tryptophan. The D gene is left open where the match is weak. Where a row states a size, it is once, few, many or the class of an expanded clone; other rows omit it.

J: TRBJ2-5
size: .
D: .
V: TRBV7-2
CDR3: CASSPRAGETQYF
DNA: TGTGCCAGCAGCCCCCGCGCCGGTGAGACCCAGTACTTC

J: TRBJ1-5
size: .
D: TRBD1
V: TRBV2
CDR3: CASSEKKFQGARGNQPQHF
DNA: TGTGCCAGCAGTGAAAAGAAGTTTCAGGGGGCGCGGGGCAATCAGCCCCAGCATTTT

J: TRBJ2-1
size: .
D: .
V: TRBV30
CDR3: CAWSKDFYNEQFF
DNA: TGTGCCTGGAGTAAGGACTTCTACAATGAGCAGTTCTTC

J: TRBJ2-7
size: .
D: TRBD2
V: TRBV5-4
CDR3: CASSYGPQRDDEQYF
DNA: TGTGCCAGCAGCTACGGCCCCCAGCGGGATGACGAGCAGTACTTC

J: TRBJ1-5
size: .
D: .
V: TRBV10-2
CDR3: CASSESGISNQPQHF
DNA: TGCGCCAGTAGTGAGTCCGGTATCAGCAATCAGCCCCAGCATTTT

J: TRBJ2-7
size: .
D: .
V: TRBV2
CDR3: CASSEFGGGQGYEQYF
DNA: TGTGCCAGCAGTGAGTTTGGGGGGGGGCAGGGGTACGAGCAGTACTTC

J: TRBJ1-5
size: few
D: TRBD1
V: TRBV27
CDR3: CASQGQGDQPQHF
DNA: TGTGCCAGCCAAGGACAGGGCGATCAGCCCCAGCATTTT

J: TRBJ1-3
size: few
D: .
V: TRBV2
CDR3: CASSGGQVLSGNTIYF
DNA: TGTGCCAGCAGTGGGGGCCAAGTGTTATCTGGAAACACCATATATTTT

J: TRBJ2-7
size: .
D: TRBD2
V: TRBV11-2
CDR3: CASSYEGLAVSYEQYF
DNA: TGTGCCAGCAGCTACGAAGGACTAGCGGTCTCCTACGAGCAGTACTTC

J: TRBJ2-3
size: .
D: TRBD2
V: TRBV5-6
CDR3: CASSLSLAGNTDTQYF
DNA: TGTGCCAGCAGCTTGAGTCTAGCGGGAAACACAGATACGCAGTATTTT

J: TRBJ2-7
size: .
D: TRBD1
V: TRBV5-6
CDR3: CASSLGSGTGKYEQYF
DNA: TGTGCCAGCAGCTTGGGATCCGGGACAGGGAAGTACGAGCAGTACTTC

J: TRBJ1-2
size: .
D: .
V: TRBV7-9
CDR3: CASSLAPEGMSYGYTF
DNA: TGTGCCAGCAGCTTAGCGCCGGAGGGGATGAGCTATGGCTACACCTTC

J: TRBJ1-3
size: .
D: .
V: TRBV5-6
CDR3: CASSLAGYSGNTIYF
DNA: TGTGCCAGCAGCCTCGCCGGGTATTCTGGAAACACCATATATTTT

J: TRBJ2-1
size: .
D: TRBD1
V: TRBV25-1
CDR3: CASSGAGTAYNEQFF
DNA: TGTGCCAGCAGCGGCGCCGGGACAGCTTACAATGAGCAGTTCTTC

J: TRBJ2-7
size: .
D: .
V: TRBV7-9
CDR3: CASSSQVLAEQYF
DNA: TGTGCCAGCAGCTCACAGGTTTTGGCCGAGCAGTACTTC

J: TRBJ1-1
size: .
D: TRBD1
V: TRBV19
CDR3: CASSMQGVVTEAFF
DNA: TGTGCCAGTAGTATGCAGGGGGTTGTGACTGAAGCTTTCTTT

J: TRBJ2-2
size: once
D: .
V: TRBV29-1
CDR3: CSVVFSAGELFF
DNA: TGCAGCGTTGTCTTTTCGGCCGGGGAGCTGTTTTTT

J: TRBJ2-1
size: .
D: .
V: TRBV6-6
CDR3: CASRGAPDNEQFF
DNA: TGTGCCAGCAGAGGGGCTCCCGATAATGAGCAGTTCTTC

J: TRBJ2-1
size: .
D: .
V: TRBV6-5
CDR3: CASRGSGGRYNEQFF
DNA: TGTGCCAGCAGGGGGAGTGGGGGGAGGTACAATGAGCAGTTCTTC

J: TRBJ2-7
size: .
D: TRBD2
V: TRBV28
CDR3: CASSLRSGGFYEQYF
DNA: TGTGCCAGCAGTCTACGTAGCGGGGGTTTCTACGAGCAGTACTTC

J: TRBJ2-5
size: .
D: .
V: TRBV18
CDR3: CASSQYQETQYF
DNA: TGTGCCAGCTCTCAGTACCAAGAGACCCAGTACTTC

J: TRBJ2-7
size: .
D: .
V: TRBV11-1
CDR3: CASSPRWGETGGEDEQYF
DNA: TGTGCCAGCAGCCCAAGATGGGGGGAAACCGGAGGCGAGGACGAGCAGTACTTC

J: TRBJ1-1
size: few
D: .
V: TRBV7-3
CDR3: CASSSSGGNTEAFF
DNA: TGTGCCAGCAGCTCCAGCGGGGGGAACACTGAAGCTTTCTTT

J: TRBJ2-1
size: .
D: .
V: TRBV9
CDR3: CASSVLGGPNEQFF
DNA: TGTGCCAGCAGCGTTTTGGGGGGGCCAAATGAGCAGTTCTTC

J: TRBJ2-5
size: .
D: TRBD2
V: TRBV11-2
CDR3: CASSLEFSGRGLETQYF
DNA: TGTGCCAGCAGCTTAGAATTTAGCGGGAGAGGGTTGGAGACCCAGTACTTC

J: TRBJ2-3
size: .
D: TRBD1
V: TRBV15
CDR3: CATSPTGLADTQYF
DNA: TGTGCCACCAGCCCGACAGGGTTGGCAGATACGCAGTATTTT

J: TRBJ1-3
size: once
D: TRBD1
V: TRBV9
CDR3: CASRGQSGNTIYF
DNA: TGTGCCAGCAGGGGACAGTCTGGAAACACCATATATTTT

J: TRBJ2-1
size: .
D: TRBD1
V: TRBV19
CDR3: CASSVYRGRGNEQFF
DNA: TGTGCCAGTAGTGTTTACAGGGGGCGGGGGAATGAGCAGTTCTTC